The rows below give T cell receptor beta chains drawn from one sample of a study of blood T cell repertoires in COVID-19. Assay used: immunoSEQ multiplex PCR; TCRdb lists only in-frame clones, some missing. The top ten hold approximately 1.8% of the sample, which has roughly 100,000 clones, around nine tenths seen once. The sequenced sample was peripheral blood. Receptors originate from an elderly man with acute or convalescent COVID-19. CDR3s include the opening cysteine and the closing phenylalanine or tryptophan. The D gene is left open where the match is weak. The size of a clone is reported for some rows only, either as once, few or many, or as a class for expanded clones.

D,J,V,size,DNA,CDR3
.,TRBJ2-3,TRBV5-1,.,TGCGCCAGCAGCTACGGGACTTACAGCACAGATACGCAGTATTTT,CASSYGTYSTDTQYF
TRBD1,TRBJ2-1,TRBV5-4,.,TGTGCCAGCACCTTAGACCCGGGACAGAACAATGAGCAGTTCTTC,CASTLDPGQNNEQFF
.,TRBJ2-2,TRBV27,once,TGTGCCAGCAGTCCCGACAGGAGCACGAACACCGGGGAGCTGTTTTTT,CASSPDRSTNTGELFF
TRBD1,TRBJ1-4,TRBV6-5,once,TGTGCCAGCAACAGGGGCTTACGTGAAAAACTGTTTTTT,CASNRGLREKLFF
.,TRBJ2-3,TRBV4-2,.,TGTGCCAGCAGCCAAGTTGGGGGAGGAGGGACAGATACGCAGTATTTT,CASSQVGGGGTDTQYF
TRBD2,TRBJ2-1,TRBV6-1,.,TGTGCCAGCAGTGTTCGAAGAGGGCTAGCGGGAGTCCATGAGCAGTTCTTC,CASSVRRGLAGVHEQFF
TRBD2,TRBJ2-1,TRBV28,.,TGTGCCAGCAGTTTCCCCGGGACTAGCGGGGGTAATGAGCAGTTCTTC,CASSFPGTSGGNEQFF
.,TRBJ2-3,TRBV28,.,TGTGCCAGCAGTTTATCAATCCATCCGCCCTTAGCCCCAGATACGCAGTATTTT,CASSLSIHPPLAPDTQYF
.,TRBJ2-5,TRBV6-2/TRBV6-3,.,TGTGCCAGCAGTTACGGACGGAGCGGACGGGAGACCCAGTACTTC,CASSYGRSGRETQYF
.,TRBJ2-1,TRBV7-6,.,TGTGCCAGCAGCCCAAGAGTGGAGTCGGGCTACAATGAGCAGTTCTTC,CASSPRVESGYNEQFF
TRBD1,TRBJ1-2,TRBV15,.,TGTGCCACCAGCAGAGATCCCGGGACAGGCAAATATGGCTACACCTTC,CATSRDPGTGKYGYTF
.,TRBJ1-3,TRBV30,few,TGTGCCTGGAAGGCGGTTGGAAACACCATATATTTT,CAWKAVGNTIYF
TRBD1,TRBJ1-2,TRBV7-8,.,TGTGCCAGCAGCTCGGGACAGAAATACTATGGCTACACCTTC,CASSSGQKYYGYTF
TRBD2,TRBJ2-3,TRBV7-3,.,TGTGCCAGCAGCTTACAGACTAGCGGGACGGGCACAGATACGCAGTATTTT,CASSLQTSGTGTDTQYF
.,TRBJ2-7,TRBV7-9,.,TGTGCCAGCAGCCAGAGCCCAGGGACACAGCAGTACTTC,CASSQSPGTQQYF
.,TRBJ2-6,TRBV10-3,.,TGTGCCATCAGTGAGGGGCCTACAGGGGCCAACGTCCTGACTTTC,CAISEGPTGANVLTF
.,TRBJ2-7,TRBV5-4,.,TGTGCCAGCAGCTCGGGGTCCCGGACCAGCAGGTACGAGCAGTACTTC,CASSSGSRTSRYEQYF
.,TRBJ1-5,TRBV19,.,TGTGCCAGTAGTATTACAGGAACTTATAGCAATCAGCCCCAGCATTTT,CASSITGTYSNQPQHF
TRBD2,TRBJ2-5,TRBV29-1,.,TGCAGCGGCACTAGCGGCCAAGAGACCCAGTACTTC,CSGTSGQETQYF
.,TRBJ2-3,TRBV20-1,few,TGCAGTGCTAGTAGGCGCGCGGATATCACAGATACGCAGTATTTT,CSASRRADITDTQYF
.,TRBJ1-2,TRBV30,once,TGTGCCTCACCCGGTCCTGCTGCTGGCTACACCTTC,CASPGPAAGYTF
TRBD2,TRBJ2-5,TRBV7-2,.,TGTGCCAGCAGCTCCTCCGGGACTAGCGCGGAGACCCAGTACTTC,CASSSSGTSAETQYF
TRBD2,TRBJ2-1,TRBV28,.,TGTGCCAGCAGTCAGCCGGGACTAGCGGGAAACGAGCAGTTCTTC,CASSQPGLAGNEQFF
.,TRBJ1-2,TRBV4-2,.,TGTGCCAGCAGCCAAGATCAGGGCAGGGAGGACTATGGCTACACCTTC,CASSQDQGREDYGYTF
.,TRBJ1-2,TRBV19,.,TGTGCCAGTAGTATTCAGGGGCTGTATGGCTACACCTTC,CASSIQGLYGYTF
TRBD2,TRBJ2-2,TRBV5-8,.,TGTGCCAGCAGCTGGACTAGCGGGAGAGTCGGGGAGCTGTTTTTT,CASSWTSGRVGELFF
TRBD2,TRBJ2-3,TRBV5-4,.,TGTGCCAGCAGCCCGGGGGGTGCGTCTTCAGATACGCAGTATTTT,CASSPGGASSDTQYF
.,TRBJ1-1,TRBV2,.,TGTGCCAGCACTCACATTGACAGGCTGGTGGAGACTTTCTTT,CASTHIDRLVETFF
.,TRBJ2-3,TRBV28,.,TGTGCCAGCAGTACGCCAGGAACAGATACGCAGTATTTT,CASSTPGTDTQYF
TRBD2,TRBJ2-2,TRBV11-2,.,TGTGCCAGCAGCTCCGGACTAGCGAACACCGGGGAGCTGTTTTTT,CASSSGLANTGELFF
TRBD1,TRBJ2-4,TRBV4-1,.,TGCGCCAGCAGCCAAGGGACAGGGGGCTTCACGGACATTCAGTACTTC,CASSQGTGGFTDIQYF
.,TRBJ1-1,TRBV7-9,.,TGTGCCAGCAGTGAGGGTATTTTGAACACTGAAGCTTTCTTT,CASSEGILNTEAFF
.,TRBJ2-3,TRBV5-8,once,TGTGCCAGCAGCTCGGTTCTTCTAGGCGCAGATACGCAGTATTTT,CASSSVLLGADTQYF
TRBD1,TRBJ2-7,TRBV6-5,.,TGTGCCAGCAGTCCACCGGGACAGGGGGTCTTCGAGCAGTACTTC,CASSPPGQGVFEQYF
TRBD1,TRBJ2-5,TRBV14,.,TGTGCCAGCAGCCAAGACTTTCTGGGACAGGGGTTATTGGAGACCCAGTACTTC,CASSQDFLGQGLLETQYF